The rows below give T cell receptor beta chains drawn from one sample of a study of cytomegalovirus exposure and HLA in healthy donors. Sequenced by immunoSEQ multiplex PCR; TCRdb stores in-frame clones only, minus some. The table includes 85,000 to 130,000 clones, 71% detected once. The sample taken for sequencing was PBMCs. These receptor sequences come from a female donor in good health and CMV-seronegative. The CDR3 runs from the conserved cysteine through the conserved F or W. The D gene is left open where the match is weak. Not all rows give a size; the values are once, few, many and, for expanded clones, a class.

TRBV19	NA	14	NA	TRBJ2-5	TGTGCCAGTAGTGTAGGGGGGCCTGGAGAGACCCAGTACTTC	CASSVGGPGETQYF
TRBV19	NA	13	NA	TRBJ1-4	TGTGCCAGTAGTATCGGGGGATCTGAAAAACTGTTTTTT	CASSIGGSEKLFF
TRBV29-1	TRBD1	16	few	TRBJ1-1	TGCAGCGCACGGAGGGGGACAGGGAGCGGCGGGACTGAAGCTTTCTTT	CSARRGTGSGGTEAFF
TRBV19	TRBD1	14	NA	TRBJ1-1	TGTGCCAGTAGTATAACAGGGGGAGGCACTGAAGCTTTCTTT	CASSITGGGTEAFF
TRBV7-8	NA	12	many	TRBJ2-7	TGTGCCAGCAGCACAACCGGGTACGAGCAGTACTTC	CASSTTGYEQYF
TRBV5-4	TRBD2	14	many	TRBJ2-7	TGTGCCAGCAGCTTGGGACTAGCGGGAGAAGGGCAGTACTTC	CASSLGLAGEGQYF
TRBV28	TRBD2	14	NA	TRBJ2-7	TGTGCCAGCAGAACTAGCGGGAGTTCCTACGAGCAGTACTTC	CASRTSGSSYEQYF
TRBV4-2	NA	13	NA	TRBJ1-1	TGTGCCAGCAGCCACCCAGGGATCACTGAAGCTTTCTTT	CASSHPGITEAFF
TRBV10-3	TRBD1	14	few	TRBJ1-1	TGTGCCATCACCCCGGACAGGGGAAACACTGAAGCTTTCTTT	CAITPDRGNTEAFF
TRBV6-4	TRBD2	18	NA	TRBJ2-1	TGTGCCAGCAGTCCGGGACTAGCGGGAGCCCCATCCTACAATGAGCAGTTCTTC	CASSPGLAGAPSYNEQFF
TRBV30	NA	13	NA	TRBJ1-2	TGTGCCTGGACACAGGGAACTAACTATGGCTACACCTTC	CAWTQGTNYGYTF
TRBV5-1	TRBD2	15	NA	TRBJ2-1	TGCGCCAGCAGCGGGTTGGCTAGCGGGAACAGTGAGCAGTTCTTC	CASSGLASGNSEQFF
TRBV7-8	NA	14	NA	TRBJ2-7	TGTGCCAGCAGCCTCCGGCGGCAGGGCTACGAGCAGTACTTC	CASSLRRQGYEQYF
TRBV4-1	NA	16	NA	TRBJ2-3	TGCGCCAGCAGCCAAGACCTCGGACTCGCCTCCGATACGCAGTATTTT	CASSQDLGLASDTQYF
TRBV13	TRBD2	17	NA	TRBJ2-1	TGTGCCAGCAGCTTAGGCCTCCTAGCGGGAGGGAACAATGAGCAGTTCTTC	CASSLGLLAGGNNEQFF
TRBV19	TRBD1	15	NA	TRBJ2-1	TGTGCCAGTAGCCCGAGCGCGTCCAGACAGGGTGAGCAGTTCTTC	CASSPSASRQGEQFF
TRBV6-5	NA	14	NA	TRBJ1-1	TGTGCCAGCAGTTACTCGGGAGGGCCCACTGAAGCTTTCTTT	CASSYSGGPTEAFF
TRBV6-5	NA	16	NA	TRBJ2-7	TGTGCCAGCAGTTACTCCATAGAGCGAGCCGCCTACGAGCAGTACTTC	CASSYSIERAAYEQYF
TRBV11-3	NA	14	NA	TRBJ2-7	TGTGCCAGCAGCTTAGCGGGGAAGGACTACGAGCAGTACTTC	CASSLAGKDYEQYF
TRBV29-1	TRBD2	14	NA	TRBJ2-2	TGCAGTGCCGGGACTAGCTTAGCAGTCGGGGAGCTGTTTTTT	CSAGTSLAVGELFF
TRBV7-6	TRBD1	15	NA	TRBJ1-1	TGTGCCAGCAGCCCCACGGACAGGATGAACACTGAAGCTTTCTTT	CASSPTDRMNTEAFF
TRBV29-1	NA	14	NA	TRBJ1-2	TGCAGCGTCCCGACAACCGTAGAGTTCTATGGCTACACCTTC	CSVPTTVEFYGYTF
TRBV27	NA	13	NA	TRBJ1-5	TGTGCCAGCAGTTTAGGGGGCAATCAGCTCCAGCATTTT	CASSLGGNQLQHF
TRBV7-8	NA	16	NA	TRBJ2-7	TGTGCCAGCAGCCCAAACGTGGGGCAGGTTTACAACGAGCAGTACTTC	CASSPNVGQVYNEQYF
TRBV30	NA	13	NA	TRBJ2-7	TGTGCCTGGAGTGTACAGGGTTACTACGAGCAGTACTTC	CAWSVQGYYEQYF
TRBV7-2	NA	16	NA	TRBJ1-1	TGTGCCAGCAGCTTAGCGACCAGGAGGAGAAACACTGAAGCTTTCTTT	CASSLATRRRNTEAFF
TRBV7-3	NA	15	NA	TRBJ2-6	TGTGCCAGCAGCTTACCCTCCTCTGGGGCCAACGTCCTGACTTTC	CASSLPSSGANVLTF
TRBV7-2	NA	15	NA	TRBJ2-1	TGTGCCAGCAGCTTATCGGGATTCAGTCACAATGAGCAGTTCTTC	CASSLSGFSHNEQFF
TRBV7-6	TRBD2	14	NA	TRBJ2-1	TGTGCCAGTTCTAGGGCGGGAGGGGGCAATGAGCAGTTCTTC	CASSRAGGGNEQFF